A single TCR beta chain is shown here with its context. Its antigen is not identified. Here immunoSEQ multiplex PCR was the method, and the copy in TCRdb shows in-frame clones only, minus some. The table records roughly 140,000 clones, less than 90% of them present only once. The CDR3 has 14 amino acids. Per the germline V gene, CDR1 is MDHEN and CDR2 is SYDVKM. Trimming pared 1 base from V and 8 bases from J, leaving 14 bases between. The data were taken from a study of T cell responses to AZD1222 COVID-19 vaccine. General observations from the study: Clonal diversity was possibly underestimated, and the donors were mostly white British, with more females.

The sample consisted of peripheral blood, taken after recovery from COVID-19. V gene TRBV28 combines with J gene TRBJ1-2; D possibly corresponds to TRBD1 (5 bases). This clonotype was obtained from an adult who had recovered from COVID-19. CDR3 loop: CASSLSRVVGGYTF. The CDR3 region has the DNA TGTGCCAGCAGTTTATCCAGGGTGGTGGGGGGCTACACCTTC.